The clone carrying this T cell receptor (beta chain) was picked up a small number of times. These data belong to a study of Graves' ophthalmopathy and Graves' hyperthyroidism. CDR1 is SGHRS, CDR2 YFSETQ, per germline. This CDR3 has 15 residues. Trimming took off 4 bases at V and 9 bases at J, with 17 bases between the two ends. Amplification of the TCR beta CDR3 regions used RNA transcripts (as template). An opening RT-PCR round employed HTBI primers and preceded a second-round multiplex PCR. TCRdb reprocessed the multiplex PCR reads via MiXCR and lists one record per CDR3 protein. The repertoire consists of roughly 410,000 distinct CDR3 sequences, with 15% occurring once and the leading ten covering about 7.3%.

This sequence joins TRBV5-1 and TRBJ1-6; TRBD1 is a possible D gene (5 bases). The sequence derives from a woman aged 18-35 years with stable Graves' hyperthyroidism. The sample consisted of peripheral blood. CDR3 protein: CASSLGALGGSPLHF. As DNA, the CDR3 is TGCGCCAGCAGCCTCGGGGCCCTAGGTGGTTCACCCCTCCACTTT.